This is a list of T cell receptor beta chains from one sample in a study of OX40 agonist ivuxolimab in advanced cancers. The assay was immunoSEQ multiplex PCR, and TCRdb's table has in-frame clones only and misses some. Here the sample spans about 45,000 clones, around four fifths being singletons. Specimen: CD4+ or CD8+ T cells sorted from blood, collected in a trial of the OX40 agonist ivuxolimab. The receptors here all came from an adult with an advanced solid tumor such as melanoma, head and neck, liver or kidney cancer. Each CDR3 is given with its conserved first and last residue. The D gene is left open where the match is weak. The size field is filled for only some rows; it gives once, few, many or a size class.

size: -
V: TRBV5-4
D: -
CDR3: CASSLWGDYGADGYTF

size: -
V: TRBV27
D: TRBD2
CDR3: CASSTLAGPGGSGRARNEQFF

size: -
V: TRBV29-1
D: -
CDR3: CSAWDTTDTQYF

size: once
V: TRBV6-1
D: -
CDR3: CASLDGSSNQPQHF

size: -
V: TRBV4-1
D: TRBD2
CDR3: CASSQGPSGRARETQYF

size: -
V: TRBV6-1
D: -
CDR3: CASSYLGGYTF

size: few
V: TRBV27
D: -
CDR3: CASALEGGTTEAFF

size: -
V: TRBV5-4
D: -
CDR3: CASSLKGRLSYGYTF

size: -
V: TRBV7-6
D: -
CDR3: CASSLAGRLASDTQYF

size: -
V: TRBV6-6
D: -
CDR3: CASSYGAYTEAFF

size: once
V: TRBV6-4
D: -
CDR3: CASSASPLATYEQYF